These 16 T cell receptor beta chains share one sample of origin, sequenced in a study of shared clonotypes between healthy human individuals. Sequenced by immunoSEQ multiplex PCR; TCRdb stores in-frame clones only, minus some. The table lists 400,000 to 600,000 clones, around 79% of them singletons. Source material: PBMCs. Receptor source: a woman between 40 and 50 years old in good health. Some clones in this sample may be carry-over from other donors' samples.

V is TRBV5-5 and J is TRBJ1-2, with 9 bases fitting TRBD1. Germline assignment: CDR1 SGHKS and CDR2 YYEKEE (reference sequence). V lost 4 bases, J lost 2 bases, and 3 bases stayed unmatched. This CDR3 region has 14 residues. CDR3 region: CASSIDRGNYGYTF. As DNA, the CDR3 is TGTGCCAGCAGCATCGACAGGGGGAACTATGGCTACACCTTC.

The rearrangement joins TRBV11-1 to TRBJ2-2, with D hard to call. Trimming took 2 bases from V and 1 from J, leaving 8 bases between them. Per the germline V gene, CDR1 is SGHAT and CDR2 is FQDESV (reference sequence). The CDR3 is 15 amino acids. CDR3 region: CASSLSAMNTGELFF. CDR3 bases: TGTGCCAGCAGCTTATCGGCCATGAACACCGGGGAGCTGTTTTTT.

This chain links TRBV30 with TRBJ2-5; the D is unclear. Germline lookup yields CDR1 GTSNPN and CDR2 SVGIG (reference sequence). V was shortened by 2 bases and J by 3 bases, with 10 bases between the two germline ends. The CDR3 consists of 13 residues. The CDR3 DNA is TGTGCCTGGAGTTGGGCGGTAGAAGAGACCCAGTACTTC. As protein: CAWSWAVEETQYF.

The V call is TRBV5-1, the J call TRBJ2-2, with no clear D. The V gene's germline CDR1 is SGHRS and CDR2 YFSETQ. V lost 0 bases and J lost 4, with 7 bases in between. This CDR3 is 14 amino acids long. The CDR3 loop reads CASSLAAATGELFF. CDR3 DNA: TGCGCCAGCAGCTTGGCGGCAGCCACCGGGGAGCTGTTTTTT.

This chain uses TRBV11-2 with TRBJ2-1; D is unresolved. V was cut by 4 bases and J by 6 bases, with 19 bases left in between. Germline-derived CDR1 and CDR2 are SGHAT and FQNNGV. CDR3 size: 16 residues. Here the CDR3 DNA reads TGTGCCAGCAGCTCCCTTATGGGCCAAGCCCTCAATGAGCAGTTCTTC. Translated: CASSSLMGQALNEQFF.

There are a few counts of this clone. The chain uses TRBV7-2 and TRBJ2-5; the match to TRBD2 covers 8 bases. J lost 3 bases, V lost 4 bases, and 7 bases had no gene match. There are 15 residues in the CDR3. The V gene's germline CDR1 is SGHTA and CDR2 FQGNSA. CDR3 loop: CASSSEGLAEETQYF. CDR3 nucleotide sequence: TGTGCCAGCAGCTCCGAAGGACTAGCAGAAGAGACCCAGTACTTC.

This clone appeared many times. The chain has TRBV5-1 and TRBJ2-3; 8 bases align to TRBD2. Germline CDR1 SGHRS, CDR2 YFSETQ. After removal of 2 bases from V and 0 bases from J, the junction contained 5 bases not matched to a gene. The CDR3 has 16 residues. The CDR3 reads CASSFRGGPSTDTQYF. The CDR3 DNA reads as TGCGCCAGCAGCTTCCGGGGGGGCCCTAGCACAGATACGCAGTATTTT. Full variable domain (remainder filled in from reference TRBV5-1 and TRBJ2-3): KAGVTQTPRYLIKTRGQQVTLSCSPISGHRSVSWYQQTPGQGLQFLFEYFSETQRNKGNFPGRFSGRQFSNSRSEMNVSTLELGDSALYLCASSFRGGPSTDTQYFGPGTRLTVL.

This chain connects TRBV6-1 to TRBJ1-1; D uncertain. Trimming removed 8 bases from V and 0 bases from J, with 10 bases in between. The CDR3 loop spans 13 amino acids. Germline assignment: CDR1 MNHNS and CDR2 SASEGT. CDR3 residues: CASWYSMNTEAFF. For the CDR3, the DNA is TGTGCCAGCTGGTACAGCATGAACACTGAAGCTTTCTTT.

The rearrangement uses TRBV18 and TRBJ1-1; D not resolved. Germline loops: CDR1 KGHSH, CDR2 LQKENI. This CDR3 contains 13 residues. V gave up 4 bases and J gave up 3 bases, with 9 bases separating them. CDR3 protein: CASSLQGDTEAFF. DNA for the CDR3: TGTGCCAGCTCACTACAAGGTGACACTGAAGCTTTCTTT.

This sequence joins TRBV9 and TRBJ2-1; D unclear. Between the trimmed V and J ends, which lost 0 bases and 0 bases, there was a span of 7 bases. The CDR3 loop spans 15 amino acids. Per the germline V gene, CDR1 is SGDLS and CDR2 is YYNGEE. CDR3 sequence reads: CASSVAWGSYNEQFF. CDR3 DNA sequence: TGTGCCAGCAGCGTAGCTTGGGGCTCCTACAATGAGCAGTTCTTC.

J is TRBJ2-1 and V is TRBV7-3; 7 bases map to TRBD2. Germline loops: CDR1 SGHTA, CDR2 FQGTGA. J gave up 9 bases and V 8 bases, and 7 bases lay outside the gene matches. The CDR3 loop spans 12 amino acids. The CDR3 DNA sequence: TGTGCCAGCGGGAGGGCCAACGGTGAGCAGTTCTTC. Translation: CASGRANGEQFF.

The V call is TRBV2, the J call TRBJ2-1; 9 bases line up with TRBD2. Per germline, CDR1 SNHLY and CDR2 FYNNEI. The trim removed 10 bases at V and 2 bases at J, leaving 9 bases unmatched. The CDR3 loop spans 15 amino acids. The CDR3 region has the DNA TGTGCCACCTGCCCCGGACTAGCGACCTACAATGAGCAGTTCTTC. Its protein product is CATCPGLATYNEQFF.

V gene TRBV6-9 combines with J gene TRBJ2-7, with a tentative D call TRBD2 (5 bases). Trimming removed 6 bases from V and 0 bases from J, with 9 bases in between. The V gene's germline CDR1 is MNHGY and CDR2 SVAAGI. This CDR3 comprises 13 residues. The CDR3 sequence is CASRPTTSYEQYF. The DNA of the CDR3 is TGTGCCAGCAGACCGACTACCTCCTACGAGCAGTACTTC.

A note on this clone: This likely stems from a read error, as it lies one base from a far larger clone. The J gene is TRBJ2-2, the V gene TRBV5-8, with TRBD1 as a possible D gene (6 bases). The V end was cut by 9 bases, the J end by 2 bases, with 23 bases between. The germline V gene has CDR1 SGHTS and CDR2 YDEGEE. The CDR3 sequence is 17 residues long. CDR3 residues: CANTVYRTALNTGELFF. In nucleotides, the CDR3 is TGTGCCAACACCGTCTACAGGACAGCGTTAAACACCGGGGAGCTGTTTTTT.

The chain links TRBV6-1 to TRBJ1-3; D is uncertain. V was shortened by 8 bases and J by 0 bases, with 8 bases between the two germline ends. This CDR3 region has 13 residues. The V gene's germline CDR1 is MNHNS and CDR2 SASEGT. CDR3 sequence: CASGRVSGNTIYF. CDR3 in DNA: TGTGCCAGCGGACGGGTCTCTGGAAACACCATATATTTT.

The chain carries TRBV18 and TRBJ1-4, with 8 bases identical to TRBD1. V shed 3 bases and J 8 bases; nucleotides not matched to a gene: 5. The CDR3 consists of 14 residues. Germline CDR1 reads KGHSH; CDR2 reads LQKENI. CDR3 DNA sequence: TGTGCCAGCTCACCTGACAGGGGTCACGAAAAACTGTTTTTT. Translated, it gives CASSPDRGHEKLFF. The full variable domain, its missing parts supplied by reference TRBV18 and TRBJ1-4, is NAGVMQNPRHLVRRRGQEARLRCSPMKGHSHVYWYRQLPEEGLKFMVYLQKENIIDESGMPKERFSAEFPKEGPSILRIQQVVRGDSAAYFCASSPDRGHEKLFFGSGTQLSVL.